This T cell receptor (beta chain) was identified during a study of radiotherapy plus CTLA-4 blockade in lung cancer. Study-level results: Tumor-derived TCR clones expanded in blood after radiotherapy plus ipilimumab. Reported findings show early blood T cell clone dynamics, with interferon-beta, best predicted response.

The count of this clone is one. Its antigen remains unknown. The CDR3 runs to 14 residues. V shed 6 bases, J shed 11 bases, and the junction held 8 bases outside the gene matches. Germline V CDR1 and CDR2: MNHEY, SVGAGI. The repertoire was sequenced with immunoSEQ multiplex PCR; TCRdb's copy has only in-frame clones and lacks some. The profile shows 43,000 or so clones, approximately 73% of them singletons. Focal radiation and CTLA-4 blockade (ipilimumab) were tested in chemo-refractory metastatic non-small-cell lung cancer patients. The origin of this receptor is a human donor with non-small cell lung cancer who had a complete response to radiotherapy plus ipilimumab. J is TRBJ2-5 and V is TRBV6-5; 14 positions match TRBD2. The sequences come from peripheral blood, collected from a patient treated with radiotherapy plus ipilimumab. The CDR3 DNA is TGTGCCAGCAGAAAGACTAGCGGGGGGGCGAGGCAGTACTTC. Translated: CASRKTSGGARQYF.